Following are 14 T cell receptor beta chains from one sample sequenced in a study of blood T cell repertoires in COVID-19. Sequencing used immunoSEQ multiplex PCR; TCRdb keeps in-frame clones, though not all of them. The sample shows 46,000 or so clones, over 80% of them seen only once. The sample was peripheral blood. The receptors derive from a human donor in a cohort sampled during active COVID-19.

The chain joins TRBV2 to TRBJ1-4, with D perhaps TRBD1 (6 bases). Germline CDR1 reads SNHLY; CDR2 reads FYNNEI. Trimming shortened V by 6 bases and J by 3 bases, and 11 bases separated the two germline ends. The CDR3 covers 14 residues. CDR3 amino acids: CASRQGNPNEKLFF. CDR3 DNA sequence: TGTGCCAGCAGGCAGGGGAATCCTAATGAAAAACTGTTTTTT.

V usage is TRBV20-1 and J usage is TRBJ1-2; D not resolved. This CDR3 contains 13 residues. Germline V gives CDR1 DFQATT, CDR2 SNEGSKA (reference sequence). Trimming removed 3 bases from V and 0 bases from J, with 8 bases in between. CDR3 loop: CSASPNSNYGYTF. CDR3 DNA sequence: TGCAGTGCTAGTCCCAACTCTAACTATGGCTACACCTTC.

This chain uses TRBV5-5 with TRBJ1-4, with D tentatively TRBD1 (6 bases). Trimming took 7 bases from V and 7 from J, leaving 14 bases between them. Germline V gene data show CDR1 as SGHKS and CDR2 as YYEKEE (reference sequence). The CDR3 is made up of 13 amino acids. The CDR3 region is CASRRRGGEKLFF. CDR3 nucleotide sequence: TGTGCCAGCCGTCGCAGGGGTGGTGAAAAACTGTTTTTT.

The gene calls are TRBV18 and TRBJ2-5, with 7 bases lining up with TRBD2. The CDR3 extends over 13 amino acids. The V and J ends lost 3 bases and 5 bases, in that order; junction bases with no gene match: 3. CDR1 and CDR2 from the germline V gene are KGHSH and LQKENI. The CDR3: CASSPGLVETQYF. CDR3 coding DNA: TGTGCCAGCTCACCTGGACTAGTTGAGACCCAGTACTTC.

A few counts support this clone. V and J are TRBV9 and TRBJ1-2, with D hard to call. This CDR3 has 15 residues. Trimming took 0 bases from V and 6 from J, leaving 15 bases between them. From germline, CDR1 is SGDLS and CDR2 YYNGEE. The CDR3 region has the DNA TGTGCCAGCAGCGTAGTCAATCCCACCTCGGATGGCTACACCTTC. Residues: CASSVVNPTSDGYTF.

The chain recombines TRBV9 with TRBJ1-2; the D gene is possibly TRBD1 (5 bases). Trimming took 0 bases from V and 4 from J, leaving 16 bases between them. Germline V gives CDR1 SGDLS, CDR2 YYNGEE. CDR3 size: 16 residues. Written as DNA, the CDR3 is TGTGCCAGCAGCGTAGCCGGGACTCAAAACCTCTATGGCTACACCTTC. It yields the protein CASSVAGTQNLYGYTF.

The V gene is TRBV30, the J gene TRBJ2-1; TRBD2 matches 9 bases. The V gene's germline CDR1 is GTSNPN and CDR2 SVGIG (reference sequence). The CDR3 covers 17 residues. V lost 6 bases to trimming and J lost 0 bases; unmatched junction nucleotides: 12. CDR3 sequence (DNA): TGTGCCTGCAACTCCGGGACTAGCATGAGCTCCTACAATGAGCAGTTCTTC. The encoded protein is CACNSGTSMSSYNEQFF.

The genes are TRBV12-3 or TRBV12-4 and TRBJ1-2, with D perhaps matching TRBD1 (6 bases). The germline V and J ends were trimmed by 5 bases and 4 bases, with 11 bases remaining between them. This CDR3 is 13 amino acids long. CDR3 sequence (DNA): TGTGCCAGCAGTCCACAGGGCGGCTATGGCTACACCTTC. Its protein product is CASSPQGGYGYTF.

This clone came up once. This chain joins TRBV7-9 and TRBJ1-2; D ambiguous. Between the trimmed V and J ends, which lost 5 bases and 5 bases, there was a span of 12 bases. The germline V gene has CDR1 SEHNR and CDR2 FQNEAQ (reference sequence). CDR3 size: 13 residues. The CDR3 reads CASSPGRLYGYTF. CDR3 DNA sequence: TGTGCCAGCAGCCCGGGTCGACTATATGGCTACACCTTC.

CDR3 DNA: TGCGCCAGCACGCAGAGTACAGGGACCTACGAGCAGTACTTC. Its protein product is CASTQSTGTYEQYF. The V call is TRBV5-1, the J call TRBJ2-7; possible D gene TRBD1, 6 bases. Looked up from germline, CDR1 is SGHRS and CDR2 is YFSETQ. The CDR3 has 14 amino acids. The germline V and J ends were trimmed by 6 bases and 2 bases, with 15 bases remaining between them.

The rearrangement uses TRBV30 and TRBJ1-5; D is uncertain. The V end was cut by 3 bases, the J end by 1 base, with 10 bases between. CDR3 length: 14 amino acids. CDR1 is GTSNPN, CDR2 SVGIG, per germline (reference sequence). CDR3 residues: CAWSPGRSNQPQHF. The CDR3 nucleotides are TGTGCCTGGAGCCCAGGCCGGAGCAATCAGCCCCAGCATTTT.

V usage is TRBV6-2 or TRBV6-3 and J usage is TRBJ1-2; no firm D call. Germline lookup yields CDR1 MNHEY and CDR2 SVGEGT. The CDR3 is made up of 12 amino acids. The V end lost 2 bases, the J end lost 3 bases, and 4 bases lay between the germline ends. CDR3 bases: TGTGCCAGCAGTTACCCCGACTATGGCTACACCTTC. Encoded protein: CASSYPDYGYTF.

This chain links TRBV6-2 or TRBV6-3 with TRBJ1-5, with TRBD1 as a possible D gene (5 bases). Trimming stripped 5 bases from V and 0 bases from J, with 11 bases between. This CDR3 spans 15 amino acids. The germline CDR1 and CDR2 sequences are MNHEY and SVGEGT. Here the CDR3 DNA reads TGTGCCAGCAGTGGCGCAGGGCCTAGCAATCAGCCCCAGCATTTT. Amino acid sequence: CASSGAGPSNQPQHF.

The chain has TRBV9 and TRBJ1-2; D might be TRBD1 (5 bases). V dropped 3 bases and J dropped 2 bases, with 14 bases sitting between them. Germline V lookup: CDR1 SGDLS, CDR2 YYNGEE. CDR3 length: 15 residues. CDR3 in DNA: TGTGCCAGCAGCGCCACCGGGACTCCAAACTATGGCTACACCTTC. Translation: CASSATGTPNYGYTF. The full variable domain, its missing parts supplied by reference TRBV9 and TRBJ1-2, is DSGVTQTPKHLITATGQRVTLRCSPRSGDLSVYWYQQSLDQGLQFLIQYYNGEERAKGNILERFSAQQFPDLHSELNLSSLELGDSALYFCASSATGTPNYGYTFGSGTRLTVV.